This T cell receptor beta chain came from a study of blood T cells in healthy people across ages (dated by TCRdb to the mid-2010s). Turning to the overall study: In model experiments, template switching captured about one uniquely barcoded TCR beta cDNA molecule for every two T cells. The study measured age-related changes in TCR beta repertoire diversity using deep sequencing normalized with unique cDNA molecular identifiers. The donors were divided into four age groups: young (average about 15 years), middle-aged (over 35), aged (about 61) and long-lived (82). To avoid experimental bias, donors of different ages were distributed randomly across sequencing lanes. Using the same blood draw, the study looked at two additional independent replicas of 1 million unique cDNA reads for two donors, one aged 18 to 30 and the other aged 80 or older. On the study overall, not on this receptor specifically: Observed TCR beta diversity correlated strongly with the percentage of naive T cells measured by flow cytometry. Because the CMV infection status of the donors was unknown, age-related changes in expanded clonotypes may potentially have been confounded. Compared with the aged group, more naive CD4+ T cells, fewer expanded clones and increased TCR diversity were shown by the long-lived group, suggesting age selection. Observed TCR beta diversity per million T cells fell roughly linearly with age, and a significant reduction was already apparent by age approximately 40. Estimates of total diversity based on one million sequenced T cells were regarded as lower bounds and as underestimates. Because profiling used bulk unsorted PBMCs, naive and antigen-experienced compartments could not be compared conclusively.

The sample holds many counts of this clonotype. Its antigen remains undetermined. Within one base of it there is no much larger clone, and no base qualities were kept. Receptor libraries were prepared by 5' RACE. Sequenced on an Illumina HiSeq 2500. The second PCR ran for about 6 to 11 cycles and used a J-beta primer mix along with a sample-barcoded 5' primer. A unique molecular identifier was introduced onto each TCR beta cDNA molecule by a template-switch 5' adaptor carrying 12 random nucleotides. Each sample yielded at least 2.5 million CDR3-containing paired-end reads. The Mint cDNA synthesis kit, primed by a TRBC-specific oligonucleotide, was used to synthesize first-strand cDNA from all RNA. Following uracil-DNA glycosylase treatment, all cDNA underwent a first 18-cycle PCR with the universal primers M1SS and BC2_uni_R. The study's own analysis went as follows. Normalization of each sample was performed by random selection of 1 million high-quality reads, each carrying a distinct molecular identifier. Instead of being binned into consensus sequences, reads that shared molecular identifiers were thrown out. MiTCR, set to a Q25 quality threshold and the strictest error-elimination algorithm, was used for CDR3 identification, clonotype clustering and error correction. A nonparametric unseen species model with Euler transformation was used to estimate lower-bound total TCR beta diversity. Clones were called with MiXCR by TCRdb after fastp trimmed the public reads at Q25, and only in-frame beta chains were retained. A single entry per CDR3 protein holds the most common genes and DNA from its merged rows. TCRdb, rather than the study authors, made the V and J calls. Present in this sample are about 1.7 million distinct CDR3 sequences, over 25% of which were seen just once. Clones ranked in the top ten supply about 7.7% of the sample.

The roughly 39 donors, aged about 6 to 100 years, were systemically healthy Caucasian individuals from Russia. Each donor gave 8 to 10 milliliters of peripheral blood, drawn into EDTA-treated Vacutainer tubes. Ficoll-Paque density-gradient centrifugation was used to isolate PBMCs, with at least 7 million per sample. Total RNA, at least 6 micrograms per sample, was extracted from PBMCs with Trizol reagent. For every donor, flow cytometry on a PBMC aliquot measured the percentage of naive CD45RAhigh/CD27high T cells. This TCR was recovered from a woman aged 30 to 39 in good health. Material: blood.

The CDR3 in this case is CATRDRGSYEQYF. The DNA reads as follows: TGCGCCACCCGGGACAGGGGATCCTACGAGCAGTACTTC. The chain is encoded by TRBV10-2 joined to TRBJ2-7, with 10 bases in between that match TRBD1. At the junction V is shortened by 10 bases and J by 1 base; bases outside the gene matches: 4. The CDR3 contains 13 residues, cysteine and phenylalanine counted. The only DNA kept is the CDR3, 39 bases in frame from the first base. Taken from the germline V gene, the CDR1 and CDR2 loops are WSHSY and SAAADI.